This passage covers 8 T cell receptor beta chains from one sample sequenced in a study of T cell responses to AZD1222 COVID-19 vaccine (dated by TCRdb to the early 2020s). What the time point label conveys for this sample: baseline before first vaccination. The library was produced with the immunoSEQ multiplex PCR assay. Drawn from immuneACCESS, this table holds only the in-frame rearrangements with V and J called that TCRdb kept. Clones are partly lost; checked studies trace under half to an unresolved V gene and leave the rest unexplained. This sample has roughly 55,000 clones in its table, and around 92% of those were observed once. The top ten hold around 2% of the sample. The sequenced sample was peripheral blood, obtained on day 0 of AZD1222 vaccination. Source of these receptors: an adult in good health.

The chain recombines TRBV10-3 with TRBJ1-2; D is unresolved. V was clipped by 5 bases and J by 1 base, with 11 bases between them. The CDR3 length is 14 residues. Looked up from germline, CDR1 is ENHRY and CDR2 is SYGVKD. The CDR3 here is CAISLQTNNYGYTF. In DNA, the CDR3 is TGTGCCATCAGTCTCCAGACTAATAACTATGGCTACACCTTC.

This chain uses TRBV19 with TRBJ1-6, with D unclear. This CDR3 region has 15 residues. V was clipped by 3 bases and J by 2 bases, with 8 bases between them. In germline, CDR1 is LNHDA, CDR2 SQIVND (reference sequence). The CDR3 sequence: CASSIADTYNSPLHF. The CDR3 nucleotides read TGTGCCAGTAGTATCGCGGATACCTATAATTCACCCCTCCACTTT.

V is TRBV12-3 or TRBV12-4 and J is TRBJ1-1; D call uncertain. Between the trimmed V and J ends, which lost 5 bases and 3 bases, there was a span of 1 base. This CDR3 spans 10 amino acids. In DNA form, the CDR3 reads TGTGCCAGCAGTGACACTGAAGCTTTCTTT. This gives the protein CASSDTEAFF.

The gene calls are TRBV6-2 or TRBV6-3 and TRBJ1-6; D call uncertain. The CDR3 totals 16 residues. Germline assignment: CDR1 MNHEY and CDR2 SVGEGT. V was cut by 2 bases and J by 5 bases, with 13 bases left in between. DNA for the CDR3: TGTGCCAGCAGTTACCCGTACGGGAGAAATAATTCACCCCTCCACTTT. Translating gives CASSYPYGRNNSPLHF.

The gene calls are TRBV6-5 and TRBJ1-2, with D tentatively TRBD1 (6 bases). Per germline, CDR1 MNHEY and CDR2 SVGAGI. V dropped 6 bases and J dropped 7 bases, with 15 bases sitting between them. The CDR3 spans 13 residues. Here the CDR3 reads CASSPNPTGGYTF. DNA of the CDR3: TGTGCCAGCAGCCCGAACCCGACAGGTGGCTACACCTTC.

The V call is TRBV7-8, the J call TRBJ1-4; 9 nucleotides line up with TRBD1. Germline-derived CDR1 and CDR2 are SGHVS and FQNEAQ. The CDR3 has 15 residues. The J segment lost 8 bases and the V segment lost 1 base, leaving 5 bases of the junction unmatched. CDR3 nucleotides: TGTGCCAGCAGCTTAGGGGGACAGGGTTGGGAAAAACTGTTTTTT. It encodes CASSLGGQGWEKLFF. The variable domain in full, with the rest retrieved from reference TRBV7-8 and TRBJ1-4, is GAGVSQSPRYKVAKRGQDVALRCDPISGHVSLFWYQQALGQGPEFLTYFQNEAQLDKSGLPSDRFFAERPEGSVSTLKIQRTQQEDSAVYLCASSLGGQGWEKLFFGSGTQLSVL.

The chain employs TRBV19 and TRBJ2-7; TRBD2 matches 9 bases. In germline, CDR1 is LNHDA, CDR2 SQIVND (reference sequence). CDR3 length: 16 amino acids. J was trimmed by 6 bases and V by 3 bases; bases with no gene match: 12. As DNA, the CDR3 is TGTGCCAGTAGTATGTTCGGGGCGGGAGGGCCAGCCGAGCAGTACTTC. It codes for CASSMFGAGGPAEQYF.

The chain uses TRBV3-1 (or the pseudogene TRBV3-2) and TRBJ1-1; D remains unclear. Trimming removed 0 bases at V and 4 bases at J, with 9 bases between. This CDR3 region has 14 residues. Germline assignment: CDR1 LGHDT and CDR2 YNNKEL (reference sequence). CDR3 DNA: TGTGCCAGCAGCCAAGATAGGGCGGGCACTGAAGCTTTCTTT. Its protein product is CASSQDRAGTEAFF.